The next 22 T cell receptor beta chains were all read from a single sample in a study of T-cell memory formation after mild COVID-19. One entry per CDR3 protein, called by TCRdb with MiXCR from the 5' RACE reads. Counted here are about 90,000 distinct CDR3 sequences, approximately 13% occurring once; the ten biggest clones make up about 25%. Source material: PBMCs or a T cell subset sorted from them (not recorded which). All receptors derive from an adult woman who had mild COVID-19 (a few samples of this study predate the infection). Cell type and time point are not known.

This clonotype appeared many times. CDR3 sequence reads: CASSLVGTGEETQYF. CDR3 in DNA: TGTGCCAGCAGTTTGGTGGGAACAGGGGAGGAGACCCAGTACTTC. This chain connects TRBV12-3 or TRBV12-4 to TRBJ2-5; the match to TRBD1 covers 7 bases. The V segment lost 3 bases and the J segment 5 bases; nucleotides outside the gene matches: 9. The CDR3 consists of 15 residues.

This clonotype came up many times. This rearrangement joins TRBV20-1 to TRBJ2-7, with 8 bases aligning to TRBD2. Germline V gene sequence: CDR1 DFQATT, CDR2 SNEGSKA (reference sequence). The CDR3 length is 17 residues. V lost 3 bases and J lost 0; bases outside the gene matches: 13. The CDR3 protein is CSARGPAQRGSSYEQYF. For the CDR3, the DNA is TGCAGTGCTAGGGGCCCGGCACAGCGGGGGAGCTCCTACGAGCAGTACTTC.

The chain links TRBV29-1 to TRBJ2-3; D may be TRBD2 (6 bases). The CDR3 has 15 residues. V was cut by 7 bases and J by 2 bases, with 19 bases left in between. CDR1 and CDR2 (germline): SQVTM, ANQGSEA. As DNA, the CDR3 is TGCAGCGGTAAAGGGACTGGGACGAACACAGATACGCAGTATTTT. Amino acid sequence: CSGKGTGTNTDTQYF.

V is TRBV7-6 and J is TRBJ2-1; 7 bases align to TRBD2. The J segment lost 9 bases and the V segment lost 4 bases, leaving 12 bases of the junction unmatched. CDR1 is SGHVS, CDR2 FNYEAQ, per germline. The CDR3 extends over 15 amino acids. The CDR3 DNA is TGTGCCAGCAGCTGGACGGGCGGGAGTTTGACTGAGCAGTTCTTC. Translated, it gives CASSWTGGSLTEQFF. Looking up the rest from reference TRBV7-6 and TRBJ2-1 gives the full variable domain: GAGVSQSPRYKVTKRGQDVALRCDPISGHVSLYWYRQALGQGPEFLTYFNYEAQQDKSGLPNDRFSAERPEGSISTLTIQRTEQRDSAMYRCASSWTGGSLTEQFFGPGTRLTVL.

The chain is built from TRBV5-5 and TRBJ1-1; D gene ambiguous. The CDR3 has 14 residues. Trimming stripped 0 bases from V and 11 bases from J, with 17 bases between. Germline lookup yields CDR1 SGHKS and CDR2 YYEKEE (reference sequence). The CDR3 DNA sequence: TGTGCCAGCAGCTTGGCCCTCGCGACCCAGGAGGCTTTCTTT. Translated, it gives CASSLALATQEAFF.

The chain has TRBV6-5 and TRBJ2-7, with 10 nucleotides matching TRBD1. This CDR3 has 14 residues. Germline lookup yields CDR1 MNHEY and CDR2 SVGAGI. The trim removed 6 bases at V and 4 bases at J, leaving 6 bases unmatched. CDR3 region: CASSGGQGVYEQYF. The CDR3 DNA is TGTGCCAGCAGCGGTGGACAGGGGGTTTACGAGCAGTACTTC.

This clonotype was seen a handful of times. The chain couples TRBV4-1 to TRBJ2-7; 13 nucleotides align to TRBD2. The CDR3 spans 17 residues. V trimming: 4 bases; J trimming: 0 bases; junction bases outside the gene matches: 6. Germline values: CDR1 MGHRA, CDR2 YSYEKL. The CDR3 sequence is CASSRRTSGGGSYEQYF. The CDR3 bases are TGCGCCAGCAGCCGCAGGACTAGCGGGGGAGGCTCCTACGAGCAGTACTTC.

The rearrangement links TRBV9 to TRBJ1-2; a possible D gene is TRBD1 (6 bases). This CDR3 is built from 15 residues. CDR1 is SGDLS and CDR2 is YYNGEE in the germline V gene. Trimming took off 4 bases at V and 2 bases at J, with 15 bases between the two ends. The CDR3 coding sequence is TGTGCCAGCAGCCCACCCTCGACAGGCAACTATGGCTACACCTTC. It codes for CASSPPSTGNYGYTF.

V usage is TRBV12-3 or TRBV12-4 and J usage is TRBJ2-2; a possible D gene is TRBD2 (6 bases). Trimming took 2 bases from V and 1 from J, leaving 14 bases between them. There are 17 residues in the CDR3. The CDR3 DNA follows: TGTGCCAGCAGTTTAAGAGGGGCGGGGAAGAACACCGGGGAGCTGTTTTTT. Its translation is CASSLRGAGKNTGELFF.

The CDR3 sequence is CASSEWQPYGYTF. The CDR3 DNA reads as TGTGCCAGCAGTGAGTGGCAGCCCTATGGCTACACCTTC. The rearrangement uses TRBV6-1 and TRBJ1-2; D gene ambiguous. V was clipped by 3 bases and J by 4 bases, with 9 bases between them. The CDR3 extends over 13 amino acids. Looked up from germline, CDR1 is MNHNS and CDR2 is SASEGT.

This clonotype came up a few times. The genes are TRBV2 and TRBJ2-7; 14 bases fit TRBD2. The CDR3 contains 15 residues. With V trimmed by 6 bases and J by 4 bases, 5 bases remained unmatched. Germline V gene lookup returns CDR1 SNHLY and CDR2 FYNNEI. The chain's CDR3 is CASSRTSGGKYEQYF. Here the CDR3 DNA reads TGTGCCAGCAGCCGGACTAGCGGGGGGAAGTACGAGCAGTACTTC.

This clonotype showed up just a few times. The chain couples TRBV5-1 to TRBJ1-2; possible D gene TRBD1, 5 bases. The CDR3 is made up of 13 amino acids. CDR1 is SGHRS, CDR2 YFSETQ, per germline. V lost 6 bases and J 1 base, leaving 10 bases between the germline ends. The CDR3 region is CASTLGGNYGYTF. CDR3 in DNA: TGCGCCAGCACCCTTGGGGGTAACTATGGCTACACCTTC.

There are a few counts of this clonotype. The chain has TRBV5-6 and TRBJ1-6; 12 bases are shared with TRBD1. CDR1 SGHDT and CDR2 YYEEEE come from the germline V gene. With 4 bases clipped from V and 10 bases from J, the junction kept 18 bases outside the gene matches. The CDR3 is 19 residues long. In DNA, the CDR3 is TGTGCCAGCAGCGGCCCCAAAACTCCGGGACAGGGGGCAGGATCACCCCTCCACTTT. Translating gives CASSGPKTPGQGAGSPLHF.

This clonotype was counted between two and nine times. The rearrangement links TRBV6-1 to TRBJ1-1; perhaps TRBD1 as D (5 bases). The V end was cut by 4 bases, the J end by 7 bases, with 13 bases between. Germline-derived CDR1 and CDR2 are MNHNS and SASEGT. The CDR3 runs to 13 residues. CDR3 bases: TGTGCCAGCAGTGGCACAGGATGGGGTGAAGCTTTCTTT. Translating gives CASSGTGWGEAFF.

The rearrangement links TRBV6-1 to TRBJ2-1; 12 bases match TRBD2. CDR3 size: 15 residues. The J segment lost 8 bases and the V segment lost 6 bases, leaving 8 bases of the junction unmatched. Germline loops: CDR1 MNHNS, CDR2 SASEGT. The CDR3 sequence: CASSHLAGGPYEQFF. CDR3 bases: TGTGCCAGCAGCCACCTAGCGGGGGGGCCCTATGAGCAGTTCTTC.

In its sample, this clonotype is large (0.1 to 1%). This sequence joins TRBV7-9 and TRBJ2-7, with no clear D. This CDR3 is 16 amino acids long. Trimming pared 4 bases from V and 3 bases from J, leaving 19 bases between. Germline-derived CDR1 and CDR2 are SEHNR and FQNEAQ (reference sequence). In DNA form, the CDR3 reads TGTGCCAGCAGCTCGGGTTTGACTGGCACCCGCTACGAGCAGTACTTC. It translates to CASSSGLTGTRYEQYF.

Only a few counts were recorded for this clonotype. The chain employs TRBV6-5 and TRBJ2-3; 9 nucleotides align to TRBD2. This CDR3 is built from 13 residues. In germline, CDR1 is MNHEY, CDR2 SVGAGI. The CDR3 sequence is CAAGLAIFDTQYF. The CDR3 DNA reads as TGTGCAGCCGGACTAGCGATATTCGATACGCAGTATTTT.

This clonotype has just a few counts. The chain combines TRBV24-1 with TRBJ2-5, with a weak D call TRBD2 (5 bases). The CDR3 runs 14 residues. The V end lost 1 base, the J end lost 5 bases, and 10 bases lay between the germline ends. Germline loops: CDR1 KGHDR, CDR2 SFDVKD. CDR3 loop: CATSDFGVGETQYF. The CDR3 DNA is TGTGCCACCAGTGATTTCGGGGTCGGCGAGACCCAGTACTTC.

This clonotype occurred many times. This sequence joins TRBV7-8 and TRBJ2-7; TRBD1 is a possible D gene (5 bases). Per the germline V gene, CDR1 is SGHVS and CDR2 is FQNEAQ. With 5 bases removed from V and 2 bases from J, the gap between germline ends came to 13 bases. This CDR3 contains 14 residues. CDR3 in DNA: TGTGCCAGCAGCCAGAGGACGGACACCTACGAGCAGTACTTC. Residues: CASSQRTDTYEQYF.

In this sample, this clonotype turned up a few times. The chain links TRBV30 to TRBJ2-2; 7 bases agree with TRBD1. J gave up 6 bases and V 2 bases, and 3 bases lay outside the gene matches. CDR1 is GTSNPN, CDR2 SVGIG, per germline (reference sequence). The CDR3 is 13 amino acids. In nucleotides, the CDR3 is TGTGCCTGGAGTACGCAGGGGGCCGGGGAGCTGTTTTTT. Protein sequence: CAWSTQGAGELFF.

This chain joins TRBV2 and TRBJ2-3; D possibly uses TRBD1 or TRBD2 (5 bases each). The CDR3 totals 13 residues. CDR1 and CDR2 (germline): SNHLY, FYNNEI. This CDR3 reads CAKQGEGTDTQYF. In DNA form, the CDR3 reads TGTGCGAAGCAGGGAGAGGGCACAGATACGCAGTATTTT.

V usage is TRBV5-1 and J usage is TRBJ1-2; 7 bases fit TRBD1. CDR3 length: 16 amino acids. V dropped 0 bases and J dropped 12; count of bases not matched to a gene: 17. From germline, CDR1 is SGHRS and CDR2 YFSETQ. Here the CDR3 DNA reads TGCGCCAGCAGCTTGGGCCCACAGGGGAAGACTGTCTACCACACCTTC. It specifies CASSLGPQGKTVYHTF.